A single sample is the source of the 5 T cell receptor beta chains below, sequenced in a study of control samples from healthy donors and cancer patients. TCRdb keeps only in-frame clones here, not all; method: immunoSEQ multiplex PCR. Among roughly 100,000 clones, about 89% were seen once, and the ten largest hold over 15%. Sequencing used PBMCs. Every receptor here comes from a man between 60 and 75 years old with lung cancer.

This chain uses TRBV10-3 with TRBJ1-5; D is possibly TRBD1 (5 bases). The CDR3 extends over 14 amino acids. Trimming left V 4 bases short and J 4 bases short, with 11 bases between. Germline V gene lookup returns CDR1 ENHRY and CDR2 SYGVKD. CDR3 in amino acids: CAISVLGDNQPQHF. DNA for the CDR3: TGTGCCATCAGTGTTTTAGGGGATAATCAGCCCCAGCATTTT.

This chain's CDR3 is CASLQALTYNEQFF. For the CDR3, the DNA is TGTGCCAGCCTACAGGCCCTGACCTACAATGAGCAGTTCTTC. The chain couples TRBV2 to TRBJ2-1, with a possible D match to TRBD1 (5 bases). This CDR3 is 14 amino acids long. Germline assignment: CDR1 SNHLY and CDR2 FYNNEI. Trimming took 8 bases from V and 2 from J, leaving 13 bases between them.

The chain has TRBV5-5 and TRBJ2-1; D call uncertain. This CDR3 is 12 amino acids long. CDR1 is SGHKS, CDR2 YYEKEE, per germline (reference sequence). V gave up 6 bases and J gave up 14 bases, with 18 bases separating them. CDR3 bases: TGTGCCAGCATTTGGGAACGCTCCCGGGAGTTCTTC. This codes for CASIWERSREFF.

CDR3 residues: CASSESKSRATEAFF. CDR3 bases: TGCGCCAGCAGTGAGTCCAAGAGTCGTGCCACTGAAGCTTTCTTT. The gene calls are TRBV10-1 and TRBJ1-1; no clear D. V shed 0 bases and J shed 4 bases, with 12 bases lying between them. The CDR3 spans 15 residues. The germline CDR1 and CDR2 sequences are WNHNN and SYGVQD (reference sequence).

The J gene is TRBJ1-1, the V gene TRBV30; D remains unclear. V lost 3 bases, J lost 4 bases, and 15 bases lay in between. Germline V lookup: CDR1 GTSNPN, CDR2 SVGIG (reference sequence). The CDR3 covers 14 residues. CDR3 DNA sequence: TGTGCCTGGAGAGAGCGACGGAGGAGCACTGAAGCTTTCTTT. Protein sequence: CAWRERRRSTEAFF.